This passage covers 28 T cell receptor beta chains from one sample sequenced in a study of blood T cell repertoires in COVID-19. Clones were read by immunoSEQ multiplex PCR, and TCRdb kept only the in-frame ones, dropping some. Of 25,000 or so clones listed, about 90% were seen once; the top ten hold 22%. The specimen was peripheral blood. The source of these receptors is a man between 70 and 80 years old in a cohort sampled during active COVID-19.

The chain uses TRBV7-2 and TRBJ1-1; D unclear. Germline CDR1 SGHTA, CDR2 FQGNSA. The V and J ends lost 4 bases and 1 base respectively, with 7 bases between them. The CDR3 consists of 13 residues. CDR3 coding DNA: TGTGCCAGCAGCTCCACTTGGAACACTGAAGCTTTCTTT. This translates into CASSSTWNTEAFF.

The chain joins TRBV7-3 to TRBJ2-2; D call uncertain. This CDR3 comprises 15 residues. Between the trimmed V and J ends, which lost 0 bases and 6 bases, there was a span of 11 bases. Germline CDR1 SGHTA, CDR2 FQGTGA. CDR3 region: CASSLTSRIPGELFF. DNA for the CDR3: TGTGCCAGCAGCTTAACCTCTAGAATACCCGGGGAGCTGTTTTTT. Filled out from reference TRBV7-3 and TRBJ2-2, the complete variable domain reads GAGVSQTPSNKVTEKGKYVELRCDPISGHTALYWYRQSLGQGPEFLIYFQGTGAADDSGLPNDRFFAVRPEGSVSTLKIQRTERGDSAVYLCASSLTSRIPGELFFGEGSRLTVL.

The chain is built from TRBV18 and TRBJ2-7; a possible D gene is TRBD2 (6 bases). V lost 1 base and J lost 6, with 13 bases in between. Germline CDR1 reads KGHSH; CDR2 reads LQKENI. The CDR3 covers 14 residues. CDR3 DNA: TGTGCCAGCTCACCACTAGCGGAGTTTAGCGAGCAGTACTTC. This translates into CASSPLAEFSEQYF.

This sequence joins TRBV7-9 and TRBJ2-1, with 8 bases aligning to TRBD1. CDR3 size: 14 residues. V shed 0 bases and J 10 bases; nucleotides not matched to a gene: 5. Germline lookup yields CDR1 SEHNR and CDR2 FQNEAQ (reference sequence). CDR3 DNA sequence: TGTGCCAGCAGCTTAGCGGGAAGGACAGGGGAGCAGTTCTTC. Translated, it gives CASSLAGRTGEQFF.

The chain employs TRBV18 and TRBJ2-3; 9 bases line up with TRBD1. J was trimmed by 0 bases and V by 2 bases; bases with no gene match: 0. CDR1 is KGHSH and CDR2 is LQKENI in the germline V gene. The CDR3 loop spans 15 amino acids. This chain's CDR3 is CASSPGTGSTDTQYF. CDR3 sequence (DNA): TGTGCCAGCTCACCAGGGACAGGGAGCACAGATACGCAGTATTTT.

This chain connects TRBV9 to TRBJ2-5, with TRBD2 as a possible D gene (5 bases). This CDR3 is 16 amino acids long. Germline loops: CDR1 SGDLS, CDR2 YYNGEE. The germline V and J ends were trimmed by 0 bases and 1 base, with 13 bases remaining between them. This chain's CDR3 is CASSVGEGVGQETQYF. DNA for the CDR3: TGTGCCAGCAGCGTAGGAGAGGGAGTAGGCCAAGAGACCCAGTACTTC. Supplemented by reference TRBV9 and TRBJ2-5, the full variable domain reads DSGVTQTPKHLITATGQRVTLRCSPRSGDLSVYWYQQSLDQGLQFLIQYYNGEERAKGNILERFSAQQFPDLHSELNLSSLELGDSALYFCASSVGEGVGQETQYFGPGTRLLVL.

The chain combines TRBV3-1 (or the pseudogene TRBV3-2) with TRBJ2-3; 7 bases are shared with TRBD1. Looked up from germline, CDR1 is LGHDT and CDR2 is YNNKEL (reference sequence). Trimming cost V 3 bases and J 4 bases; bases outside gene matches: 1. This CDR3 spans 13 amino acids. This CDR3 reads CASSQRGPDTQYF. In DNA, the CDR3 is TGTGCCAGCAGCCAGAGGGGGCCAGATACGCAGTATTTT.

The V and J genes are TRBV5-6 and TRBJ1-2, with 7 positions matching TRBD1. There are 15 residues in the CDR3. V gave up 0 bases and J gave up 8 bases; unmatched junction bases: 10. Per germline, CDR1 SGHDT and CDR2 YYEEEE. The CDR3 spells CASSLAGGQSSGYTF. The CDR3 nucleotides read TGTGCCAGCAGCTTGGCCGGGGGACAGTCGAGCGGCTACACCTTC.

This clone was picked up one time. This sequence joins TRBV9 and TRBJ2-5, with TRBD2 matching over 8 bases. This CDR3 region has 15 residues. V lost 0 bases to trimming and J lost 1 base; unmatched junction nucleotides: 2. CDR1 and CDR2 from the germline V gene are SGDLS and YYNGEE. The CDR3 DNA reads TGTGCCAGCAGCGTAGATGGACTAGCCCAAGAGACCCAGTACTTC. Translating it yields CASSVDGLAQETQYF.

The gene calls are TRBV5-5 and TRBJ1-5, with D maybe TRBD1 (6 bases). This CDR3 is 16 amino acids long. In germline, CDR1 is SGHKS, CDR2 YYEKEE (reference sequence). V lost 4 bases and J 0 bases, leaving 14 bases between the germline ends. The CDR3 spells CASSQGQDYSNQPQHF. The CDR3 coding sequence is TGTGCCAGCAGCCAGGGACAAGATTATAGCAATCAGCCCCAGCATTTT.

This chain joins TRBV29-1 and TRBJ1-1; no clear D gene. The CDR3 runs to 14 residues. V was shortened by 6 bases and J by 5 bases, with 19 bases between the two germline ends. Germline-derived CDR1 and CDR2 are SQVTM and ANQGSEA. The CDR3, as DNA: TGCAGCGTCGCGACCGGCAGGTATGAGACTGAAGCTTTCTTT. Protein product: CSVATGRYETEAFF.

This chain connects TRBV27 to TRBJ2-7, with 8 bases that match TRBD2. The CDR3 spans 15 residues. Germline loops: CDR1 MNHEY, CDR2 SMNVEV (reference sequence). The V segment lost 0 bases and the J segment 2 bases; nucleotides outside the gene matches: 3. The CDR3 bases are TGTGCCAGCAGTTTATCCCGCGGGGGGACCTACGAGCAGTACTTC. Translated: CASSLSRGGTYEQYF.

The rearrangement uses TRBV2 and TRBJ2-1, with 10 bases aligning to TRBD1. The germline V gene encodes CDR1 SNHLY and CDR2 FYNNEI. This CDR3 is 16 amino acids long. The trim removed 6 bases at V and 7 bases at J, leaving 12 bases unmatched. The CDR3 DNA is TGTGCCAGCAGGACCGGAGACAGGGGGCATTTTAATGAGCAGTTCTTC. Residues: CASRTGDRGHFNEQFF. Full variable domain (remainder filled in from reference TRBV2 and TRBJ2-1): EPEVTQTPSHQVTQMGQEVILRCVPISNHLYFYWYRQILGQKVEFLVSFYNNEISEKSEIFDDQFSVERPDGSNFTLKIRSTKLEDSAMYFCASRTGDRGHFNEQFFGPGTRLTVL.

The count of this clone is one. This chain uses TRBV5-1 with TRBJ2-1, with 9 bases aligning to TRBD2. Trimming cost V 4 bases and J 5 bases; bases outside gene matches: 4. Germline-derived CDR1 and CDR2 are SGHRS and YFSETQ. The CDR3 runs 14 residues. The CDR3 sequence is CASSPTSGNNEQFF. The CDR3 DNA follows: TGCGCCAGCAGCCCGACTAGCGGAAACAATGAGCAGTTCTTC.

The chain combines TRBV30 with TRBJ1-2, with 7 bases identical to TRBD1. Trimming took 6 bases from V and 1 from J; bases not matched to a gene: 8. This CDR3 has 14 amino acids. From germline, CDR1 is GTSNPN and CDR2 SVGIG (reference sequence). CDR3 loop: CACPGTAINYGYTF. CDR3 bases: TGTGCCTGCCCCGGGACAGCGATTAACTATGGCTACACCTTC. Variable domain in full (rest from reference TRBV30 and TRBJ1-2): SQTIHQWPATLVQPVGSPLSLECTVEGTSNPNLYWYRQAAGRGLQLLFYSVGIGQISSEVPQNLSASRPQDRQFILSSKKLLLSDSGFYLCACPGTAINYGYTFGSGTRLTVV.

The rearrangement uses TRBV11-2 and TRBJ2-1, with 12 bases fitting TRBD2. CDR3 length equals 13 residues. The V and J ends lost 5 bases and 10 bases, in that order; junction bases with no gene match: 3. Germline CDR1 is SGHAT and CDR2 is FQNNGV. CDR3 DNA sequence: TGTGCCAGCAGCGGCGGACTAGCGGGAGAGCAGTTCTTC. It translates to CASSGGLAGEQFF.

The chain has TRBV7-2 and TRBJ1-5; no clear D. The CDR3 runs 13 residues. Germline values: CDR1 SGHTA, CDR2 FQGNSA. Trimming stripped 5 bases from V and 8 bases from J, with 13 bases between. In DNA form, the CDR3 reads TGTGCCAGCAGCCCAATTCCTCGGGAGCCCCAGCATTTT. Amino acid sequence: CASSPIPREPQHF. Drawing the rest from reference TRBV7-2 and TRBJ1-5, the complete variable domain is GAGVSQSPSNKVTEKGKDVELRCDPISGHTALYWYRQSLGQGLEFLIYFQGNSAPDKSGLPSDRFSAERTGGSVSTLTIQRTQQEDSAVYLCASSPIPREPQHFGDGTRLSIL.

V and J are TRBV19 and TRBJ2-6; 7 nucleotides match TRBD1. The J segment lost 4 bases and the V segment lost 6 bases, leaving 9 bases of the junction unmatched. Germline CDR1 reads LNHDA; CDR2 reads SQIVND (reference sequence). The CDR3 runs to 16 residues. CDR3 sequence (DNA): TGTGCCAGTAGCGGACCGACAGGGCAGGGGGCCAACGTCCTGACTTTC. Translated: CASSGPTGQGANVLTF.

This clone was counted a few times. Here the CDR3 DNA reads TGCGCCAGCAGCAGAATTCCCGGGACAGGGCTTTCAGGGGAGCAGTACTTC. Its translation: CASSRIPGTGLSGEQYF. The chain links TRBV5-1 to TRBJ2-7, with 9 bases matching TRBD1. The V and J ends lost 4 bases and 7 bases, in that order; junction bases with no gene match: 18. This CDR3 has 17 residues. Germline V CDR1 and CDR2: SGHRS, YFSETQ.

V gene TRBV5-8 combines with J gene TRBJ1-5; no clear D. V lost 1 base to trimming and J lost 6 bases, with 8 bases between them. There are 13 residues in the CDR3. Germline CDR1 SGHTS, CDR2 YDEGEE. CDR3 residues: CASSLLRAQPQHF. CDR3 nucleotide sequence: TGTGCCAGCAGCTTGTTGCGAGCTCAGCCCCAGCATTTT.

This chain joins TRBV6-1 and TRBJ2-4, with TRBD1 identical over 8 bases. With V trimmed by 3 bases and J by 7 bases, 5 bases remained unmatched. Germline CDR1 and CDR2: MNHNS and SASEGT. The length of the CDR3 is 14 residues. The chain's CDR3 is CASSDRGRVNIQYF. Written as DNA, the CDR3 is TGTGCCAGCAGTGACAGGGGGCGCGTCAACATTCAGTACTTC.

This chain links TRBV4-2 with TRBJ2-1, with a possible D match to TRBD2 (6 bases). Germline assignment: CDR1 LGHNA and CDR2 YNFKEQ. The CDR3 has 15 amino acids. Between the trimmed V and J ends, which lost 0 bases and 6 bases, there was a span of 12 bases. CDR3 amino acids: CASSQDVTSSNEQFF. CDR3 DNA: TGTGCCAGCAGCCAAGATGTAACTAGCAGCAATGAGCAGTTCTTC.

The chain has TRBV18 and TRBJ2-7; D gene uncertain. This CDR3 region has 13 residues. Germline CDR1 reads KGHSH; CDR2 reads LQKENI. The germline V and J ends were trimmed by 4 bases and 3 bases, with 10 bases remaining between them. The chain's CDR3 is CASSQNTNYEQYF. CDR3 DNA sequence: TGTGCCAGCTCACAAAATACTAACTACGAGCAGTACTTC.

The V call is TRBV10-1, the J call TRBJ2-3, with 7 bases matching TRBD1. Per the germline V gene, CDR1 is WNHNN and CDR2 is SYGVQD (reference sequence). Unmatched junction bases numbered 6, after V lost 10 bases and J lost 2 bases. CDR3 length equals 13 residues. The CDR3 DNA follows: TGCGCCACTATGGACAGGAACACAGATACGCAGTATTTT. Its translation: CATMDRNTDTQYF.

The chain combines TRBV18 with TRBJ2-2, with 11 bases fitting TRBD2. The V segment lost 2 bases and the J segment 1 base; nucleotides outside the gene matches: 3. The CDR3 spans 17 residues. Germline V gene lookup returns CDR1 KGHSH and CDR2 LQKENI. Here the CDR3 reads CASSPRLAGGNTGELFF. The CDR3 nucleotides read TGTGCCAGCTCACCAAGGCTAGCGGGAGGGAACACCGGGGAGCTGTTTTTT.

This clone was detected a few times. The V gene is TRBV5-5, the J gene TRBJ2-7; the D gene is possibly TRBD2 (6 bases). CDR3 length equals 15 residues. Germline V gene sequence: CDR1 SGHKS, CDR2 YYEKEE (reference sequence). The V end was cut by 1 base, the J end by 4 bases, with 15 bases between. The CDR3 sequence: CASSLWSGDRYEQYF. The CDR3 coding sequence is TGTGCCAGCAGCTTGTGGTCGGGAGATAGATACGAGCAGTACTTC.

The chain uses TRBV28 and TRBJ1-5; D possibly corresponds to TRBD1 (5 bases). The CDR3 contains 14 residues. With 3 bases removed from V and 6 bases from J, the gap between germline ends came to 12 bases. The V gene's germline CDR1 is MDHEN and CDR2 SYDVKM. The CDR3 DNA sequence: TGTGCCAGCAGTTTGATTCAGGGTCGTCAGCCCCAGCATTTT. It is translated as CASSLIQGRQPQHF. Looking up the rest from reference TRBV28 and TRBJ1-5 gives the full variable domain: DVKVTQSSRYLVKRTGEKVFLECVQDMDHENMFWYRQDPGLGLRLIYFSYDVKMKEKGDIPEGYSVSREKKERFSLILESASTNQTSMYLCASSLIQGRQPQHFGDGTRLSIL.

In DNA, the CDR3 is TGTGCCAGCAGTGGACAGGGAGGTCCCTACAATGAGCAGTTCTTC. This gives the protein CASSGQGGPYNEQFF. The chain carries TRBV6-4 and TRBJ2-1; possibly TRBD1 for D (7 bases). Trimming took off 4 bases at V and 2 bases at J, with 12 bases between the two ends. From germline, CDR1 is MRHNA and CDR2 SNTAGT. The length of the CDR3 is 15 residues.